The clone carrying this T cell receptor beta chain has just a few counts. CDR1 is LGHNT and CDR2 is FRNRAP in the germline V gene. J gave up 3 bases and V 6 bases, and 11 bases lay outside the gene matches. The CDR3 length is 15 residues. TCRdb re-called the 5' RACE reads through MiXCR, storing one row per CDR3 protein. This table holds roughly 130,000 distinct CDR3 sequences, 6.5% to 8.5% found once. This sample was taken from a study of CD8 T cells in ankylosing spondylitis. This chain connects TRBV12-5 to TRBJ2-7; 7 nucleotides line up with TRBD2. Sequenced input: synovial fluid, either unsorted or a sorted T cell fraction (not recorded which). The receptor was derived from a male donor with ankylosing spondylitis. The CDR3 sequence is CASGSDLSGGYEQYF. The CDR3 bases are TGTGCTAGTGGCTCCGACCTGTCGGGAGGCTACGAGCAGTACTTC. Complete variable domain (other parts from reference TRBV12-5 and TRBJ2-7): DARVTQTPRHKVTEMGQEVTMRCQPILGHNTVFWYRQTMMQGLELLAYFRNRAPLDDSGMPKDRFSAEMPDATLATLKIQPSEPRDSAVYFCASGSDLSGGYEQYFGPGTRLTVT.